This T cell receptor beta chain was profiled in a study of blood T cell repertoires in COVID-19. In the study overall: Italy, Spain and the United States were the sources of the convalescent and acute COVID-19 samples. PBMCs, B-cell-depleted T cells, or T cells provided the cDNA or gDNA that made up the material.

The repertoire was sequenced with immunoSEQ multiplex PCR; TCRdb's copy has only in-frame clones and lacks some. The table includes approximately 260,000 clones, approximately 86% detected once. Participants were aged roughly 18 to 89 years, lived in around 22 US areas, and enrolled virtually. Germline trimming cut 3 bases from V and 4 bases from J; bases unmatched to any gene: 4. This CDR3 region has 14 residues. Germline CDR1 and CDR2: SGDLS and YYNGEE. This clone was observed once. V is TRBV9 and J is TRBJ2-3; 8 nucleotides align to TRBD2. This receptor was taken from a woman aged 40 to 49 with acute COVID-19. Sample: PBMCs or T cells enriched from blood (not recorded which). In DNA, the CDR3 is TGTGCCAGCAGCGCGGGGGGGGGACCAGATACGCAGTATTTT. It encodes CASSAGGGPDTQYF.